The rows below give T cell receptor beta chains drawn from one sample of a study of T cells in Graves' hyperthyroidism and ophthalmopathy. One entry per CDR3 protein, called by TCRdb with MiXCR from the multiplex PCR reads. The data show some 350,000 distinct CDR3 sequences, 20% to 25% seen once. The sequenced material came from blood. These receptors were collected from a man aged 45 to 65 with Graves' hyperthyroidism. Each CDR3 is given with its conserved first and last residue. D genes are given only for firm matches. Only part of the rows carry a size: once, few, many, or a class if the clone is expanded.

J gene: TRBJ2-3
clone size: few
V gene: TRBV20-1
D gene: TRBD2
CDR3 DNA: TGCAGTGCTAACCGGCCTCGGGAGGAGCAGTATTTT
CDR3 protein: CSANRPREEQYF

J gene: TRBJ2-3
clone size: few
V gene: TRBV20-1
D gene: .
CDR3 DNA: TGCAGTGCTAGAGATTATGCAGGGAATACGCAGTATTTT
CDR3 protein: CSARDYAGNTQYF

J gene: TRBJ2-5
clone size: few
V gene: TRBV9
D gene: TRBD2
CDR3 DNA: TGTGCCAGCAGCGCCGGAACAGCGGGGGAGACCCAGTACTTC
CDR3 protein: CASSAGTAGETQYF

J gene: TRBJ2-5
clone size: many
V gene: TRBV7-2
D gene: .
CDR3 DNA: TGTGCCAGCAGCTTTAAGAGCGGAGGCCAAGAGACCCAGTACTTC
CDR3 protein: CASSFKSGGQETQYF

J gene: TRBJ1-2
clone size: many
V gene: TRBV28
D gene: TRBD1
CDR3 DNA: TGTGCCAGCACCTTACAGGGGGCTGACTATGGCTACACCTTC
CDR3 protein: CASTLQGADYGYTF

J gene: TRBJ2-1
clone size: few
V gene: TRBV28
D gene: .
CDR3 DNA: TGTGCCAGCAGTTTTGCGGGGACTCCTCAGAATGAGCAGTTCTTC
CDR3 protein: CASSFAGTPQNEQFF

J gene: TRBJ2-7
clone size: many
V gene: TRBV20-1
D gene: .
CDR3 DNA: TGCAGTGCTAGAGATGGGGGAGGGGGCTACGAGCAGTACTTC
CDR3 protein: CSARDGGGGYEQYF

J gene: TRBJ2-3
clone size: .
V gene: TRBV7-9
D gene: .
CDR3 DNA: TGTGCCAGCAGCCGCTCCCTCACAGATACGCAGTATTTT
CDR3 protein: CASSRSLTDTQYF

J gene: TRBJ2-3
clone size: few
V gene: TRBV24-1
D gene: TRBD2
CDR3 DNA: TGTGCCACCAGTGATGCGACTAGCGGAGGCACAGATACGCAGTATTTT
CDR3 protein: CATSDATSGGTDTQYF

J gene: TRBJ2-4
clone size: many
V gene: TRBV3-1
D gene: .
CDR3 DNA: TGTGCCAGCAGCCCCCCAGGGTTCGGGAACATTCAGTACTTC
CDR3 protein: CASSPPGFGNIQYF